What follows are 22 T cell receptor beta chains derived from one specimen sequenced in a study of memory CD4+ T cells and cytomegalovirus serostatus. The sort gate was single viable CD3+CD4+CD8-CD45RO+ cells for memory CD4+ T cells. Some clones are missing from TCRdb's copy, which holds only in-frame ones; the method was immunoSEQ multiplex PCR. The repertoire holds 40,000 to 45,000 clones, less than 85% seen once, with more than 1.5% in the top ten. Sequencing was carried out using memory CD4+ T cells from blood. The origin of the receptors is an adult in good health and CMV-seronegative.

V is TRBV5-1 and J is TRBJ1-4, with 8 bases that match TRBD1. Germline trimming cut 4 bases from V and 5 bases from J; bases unmatched to any gene: 7. Germline V gene data show CDR1 as SGHRS and CDR2 as YFSETQ. This CDR3 region has 15 residues. CDR3 DNA sequence: TGCGCCAGCAGCCCTCAGGGGGCGGAGAATGAAAAACTGTTTTTT. Protein sequence: CASSPQGAENEKLFF.

This clone is a singleton in its sample. This CDR3 is also generated by other DNA sequences in the sample. The chain uses TRBV7-2 and TRBJ2-7; the match to TRBD1 covers 7 bases. The CDR3 totals 15 residues. CDR1 is SGHTA and CDR2 is FQGNSA in the germline V gene. J lost 4 bases, V lost 1 base, and 7 bases had no gene match. The CDR3 reads CASSLVVGGQYEQYF. In DNA form, the CDR3 reads TGTGCCAGCAGCTTAGTTGTTGGGGGACAGTACGAGCAGTACTTC.

Only one count was recorded for this clone. The rearrangement links TRBV19 to TRBJ2-6; D not resolved. V was shortened by 1 base and J by 0 bases, with 16 bases between the two germline ends. The V gene's germline CDR1 is LNHDA and CDR2 SQIVND (reference sequence). The CDR3 runs to 19 residues. This chain's CDR3 is CASSIGSFLIGSGANVLTF. CDR3 DNA: TGTGCCAGTAGTATAGGTTCGTTTTTGATAGGCTCTGGGGCCAACGTCCTGACTTTC.

The chain couples TRBV20-1 to TRBJ2-1; no firm D call. Germline CDR1 and CDR2: DFQATT and SNEGSKA (reference sequence). V lost 4 bases, J lost 7 bases, and 8 bases lay in between. The CDR3 has 11 residues. CDR3 nucleotides: TGCAGTGCTACCCGACAAAATGAGCAGTTCTTC. Translated: CSATRQNEQFF.

The sample holds a few counts of this clone. J is TRBJ2-3 and V is TRBV11-3; D uncertain. V dropped 5 bases and J dropped 2 bases, with 2 bases sitting between them. Germline CDR1 reads SGHNT; CDR2 reads YENEEA. The CDR3 length is 11 residues. Here the CDR3 reads CASSHTDTQYF. CDR3 DNA: TGTGCCAGCAGCCACACAGATACGCAGTATTTT.

The V call is TRBV2, the J call TRBJ1-5, with D possibly matching TRBD1 (6 bases). Germline V gene sequence: CDR1 SNHLY, CDR2 FYNNEI. V was trimmed by 1 base and J by 2 bases, leaving 12 bases between them. CDR3 length: 16 residues. The CDR3: CASSEVRGGGNQPQHF. The CDR3 DNA sequence: TGTGCCAGCAGTGAAGTAAGGGGGGGAGGCAATCAGCCCCAGCATTTT.

V gene TRBV28 combines with J gene TRBJ2-3; 12 nucleotides align to TRBD2. The CDR3 extends over 16 amino acids. From germline, CDR1 is MDHEN and CDR2 SYDVKM. Trimming took 1 base from V and 3 from J; bases not matched to a gene: 2. CDR3 nucleotide sequence: TGTGCCAGCAGTTTATATACTAGCGGGGGGACAGATACGCAGTATTTT. It translates to CASSLYTSGGTDTQYF. The full variable domain, rest sourced from reference TRBV28 and TRBJ2-3, is DVKVTQSSRYLVKRTGEKVFLECVQDMDHENMFWYRQDPGLGLRLIYFSYDVKMKEKGDIPEGYSVSREKKERFSLILESASTNQTSMYLCASSLYTSGGTDTQYFGPGTRLTVL.

J is TRBJ1-2 and V is TRBV14; possibly TRBD1 for D (6 bases). The V and J ends lost 2 bases and 5 bases respectively, with 24 bases between them. Germline CDR1 reads SGHDN; CDR2 reads FVKESK. CDR3 length: 18 residues. This CDR3 is CASSQIGTTADGAYGYTF. CDR3 DNA sequence: TGTGCCAGCAGCCAAATCGGGACAACAGCAGACGGAGCTTATGGCTACACCTTC. Using reference TRBV14 and TRBJ1-2 for the parts outside the CDR3, the full variable domain is EAGVTQFPSHSVIEKGQTVTLRCDPISGHDNLYWYRRVMGKEIKFLLHFVKESKQDESGMPNNRFLAERTGGTYSTLKVQPAELEDSGVYFCASSQIGTTADGAYGYTFGSGTRLTVV.

In this sample, this clone turned up a few times. The sample holds other DNA sequences that translate to the same CDR3. The chain is built from TRBV12-5 and TRBJ1-4; 9 bases match TRBD1. Per the germline V gene, CDR1 is LGHNT and CDR2 is FRNRAP. The CDR3 has 14 residues. The V segment lost 6 bases and the J segment 8 bases; nucleotides outside the gene matches: 7. The CDR3 sequence is CASGPGQGREKLFF. As DNA, the CDR3 is TGTGCTAGTGGCCCGGGACAGGGTAGGGAAAAACTGTTTTTT.

The chain is built from TRBV5-1 and TRBJ2-5; tentative D call: TRBD1 (6 bases). Trimming stripped 0 bases from V and 5 bases from J, with 11 bases between. Germline CDR1 reads SGHRS; CDR2 reads YFSETQ. This CDR3 comprises 14 residues. The CDR3 DNA is TGCGCCAGCAGCTTGGACAGGGTCCGGGAGACCCAGTACTTC. Translating gives CASSLDRVRETQYF.

Details on this clone: Other DNA sequences in this specimen translate into the identical CDR3. The chain uses TRBV5-1 and TRBJ1-2; D unresolved. The CDR3 runs to 14 residues. Trimming stripped 0 bases from V and 0 bases from J, with 6 bases between. Germline loops: CDR1 SGHRS, CDR2 YFSETQ. The CDR3 DNA reads TGCGCCAGCAGCTTGGAGAGTACTAACTATGGCTACACCTTC. Translation gives CASSLESTNYGYTF.

J is TRBJ2-1 and V is TRBV7-3; 7 bases match TRBD2. Germline V gives CDR1 SGHTA, CDR2 FQGTGA. The CDR3 has 13 residues. Trimming removed 4 bases from V and 6 bases from J; junction bases left unmatched: 3. The CDR3: CASSSSSGNEQFF. The CDR3 region has the DNA TGTGCCAGCAGCTCCTCTAGCGGCAATGAGCAGTTCTTC.

This clone was seen more than once but under ten times. The V and J genes are TRBV9 and TRBJ1-1; possible D gene TRBD1, 5 bases. The CDR3 spans 15 residues. CDR1 and CDR2 from the germline V gene are SGDLS and YYNGEE. The ends were cut back, 0 bases at V and 3 bases at J, with 12 bases in the middle. CDR3 region: CASSVAGGVDTEAFF. The CDR3 DNA reads TGTGCCAGCAGCGTAGCCGGAGGGGTGGACACTGAAGCTTTCTTT.

The chain combines TRBV5-4 with TRBJ1-4; weak D call: TRBD1 (6 bases). With 4 bases removed from V and 7 bases from J, the gap between germline ends came to 8 bases. The CDR3 loop spans 12 amino acids. Germline assignment: CDR1 SGHNT and CDR2 YYREEE (reference sequence). The CDR3 here is CASSVDSEKLFF. The CDR3 coding sequence is TGTGCCAGCAGCGTGGACAGTGAAAAACTGTTTTTT.

The V gene is TRBV28, the J gene TRBJ1-2; TRBD1 aligns across 10 bases. CDR3 length equals 17 residues. With V trimmed by 0 bases and J by 8 bases, 12 bases remained unmatched. CDR1 is MDHEN and CDR2 is SYDVKM in the germline V gene. The CDR3 DNA is TGTGCCAGCAGTTTATGGACAGGGGGCCCCGAGGGCGGAGGCTACACCTTC. It yields the protein CASSLWTGGPEGGGYTF.

The chain has TRBV18 and TRBJ2-1; 9 bases are a match to TRBD1. The V gene's germline CDR1 is KGHSH and CDR2 LQKENI. This CDR3 has 15 residues. J gave up 0 bases and V 5 bases, and 2 bases lay outside the gene matches. The CDR3 region has the DNA TGTGCCAGCTCAGAACAGGGGGCCTCCTACAATGAGCAGTTCTTC. It translates to CASSEQGASYNEQFF. Using reference TRBV18 and TRBJ2-1 for the parts outside the CDR3, the full variable domain is NAGVMQNPRHLVRRRGQEARLRCSPMKGHSHVYWYRQLPEEGLKFMVYLQKENIIDESGMPKERFSAEFPKEGPSILRIQQVVRGDSAAYFCASSEQGASYNEQFFGPGTRLTVL.

The chain uses TRBV28 and TRBJ1-1; possible D gene TRBD1, 6 bases. This CDR3 has 13 amino acids. Between the trimmed V and J ends, which lost 7 bases and 3 bases, there was a span of 12 bases. The germline gives CDR1 MDHEN, CDR2 SYDVKM. CDR3 loop: CASTPGADTEAFF. Written as DNA, the CDR3 is TGTGCCAGCACGCCAGGGGCGGACACTGAAGCTTTCTTT.

The chain combines TRBV6-7 with TRBJ2-5, with 9 bases aligning to TRBD2. TRBV6-7 is an ORF, and what it does is uncertain. CDR3 length: 19 amino acids. Germline trimming cut 0 bases from V and 2 bases from J; bases unmatched to any gene: 13. CDR3 in DNA: TGTGCCAGCAGTTACTCGAGGGTAGCGGGGGAACTACGACAAGAGACCCAGTACTTC. This translates into CASSYSRVAGELRQETQYF.

In DNA, the CDR3 is TGTGCCAGCAGCCCGCGGGGGGTTCCGGGACAGCGGGGCGGGGAGCTGTTTTTT. Amino acid sequence: CASSPRGVPGQRGGELFF. The V gene is TRBV11-1, the J gene TRBJ2-2; D might be TRBD2 (8 bases). Germline CDR1 reads SGHAT; CDR2 reads FQDESV (reference sequence). The ends were cut back, 5 bases at V and 7 bases at J, with 26 bases in the middle. The CDR3 is 18 amino acids. The full variable domain, rest sourced from reference TRBV11-1 and TRBJ2-2, is EAEVAQSPRYKITEKSQAVAFWCDPISGHATLYWYRQILGQGPELLVQFQDESVVDDSQLPKDRFSAERLKGVDSTLKIQPAELGDSAMYLCASSPRGVPGQRGGELFFGEGSRLTVL.

The CDR3: CAWSRGDSSVGAFF. The DNA for the CDR3 is TGTGCCTGGAGCCGGGGCGATTCTTCAGTAGGAGCTTTCTTT. The chain employs TRBV30 and TRBJ1-1, with TRBD1 as a possible D gene (5 bases). CDR3 length: 14 residues. Germline V gene data show CDR1 as GTSNPN and CDR2 as SVGIG (reference sequence). The germline V and J ends were trimmed by 3 bases and 10 bases, with 21 bases remaining between them. Full variable domain (outside the CDR3, taken from reference TRBV30 and TRBJ1-1): SQTIHQWPATLVQPVGSPLSLECTVEGTSNPNLYWYRQAAGRGLQLLFYSVGIGQISSEVPQNLSASRPQDRQFILSSKKLLLSDSGFYLCAWSRGDSSVGAFFGQGTRLTVV.

This sequence joins TRBV30 and TRBJ1-3, with D maybe TRBD1 (6 bases). Germline V gene lookup returns CDR1 GTSNPN and CDR2 SVGIG (reference sequence). Between the trimmed V and J ends, which lost 0 bases and 0 bases, there was a span of 12 bases. The CDR3 spans 16 residues. In DNA form, the CDR3 reads TGTGCCTGGAGTGTGACCGGACAGCGCTCTGGAAACACCATATATTTT. It codes for CAWSVTGQRSGNTIYF.

This chain joins TRBV15 and TRBJ1-6; D unresolved. CDR3 size: 13 residues. Trimming removed 3 bases from V and 6 bases from J, with 6 bases in between. Per germline, CDR1 LNHNV and CDR2 YYDKDF (reference sequence). For the CDR3, the DNA is TGTGCCACCAGCAGCCAAAGTAATTCACCCCTCCACTTT. It is translated as CATSSQSNSPLHF. The variable domain in full, completed from reference TRBV15 and TRBJ1-6, reads DAMVIQNPRYQVTQFGKPVTLSCSQTLNHNVMYWYQQKSSQAPKLLFHYYDKDFNNEADTPDNFQSRRPNTSFCFLDIRSPGLGDTAMYLCATSSQSNSPLHFGNGTRLTVT.